The sequence of this T cell receptor beta chain was determined in a study of cytomegalovirus exposure and HLA in healthy donors (dated by TCRdb to about 2017). Background for the entire study: An earlier analysis of some 500 of the donors reported approximately 300 Gb of sequence data and approximately 110 million unique TCR beta sequences from 190 million or so T cells. Approximately 310 gigabases of sequencing data and some 85 million unique TCR sequences were included in an early release covering roughly 600 HLA-typed donors. Of the 300 to 500 genotyped donors, 75% to 85% were placed in the genetic ancestry cluster associated with self-reported Caucasian donors. The study aimed to test whether cataloging public T cell receptors could reveal signatures of past pathogen exposure. The study used immunosequencing to profile the T cell repertoires of some 600 subjects and linked those repertoires to cytomegalovirus serostatus. Besides the first cohort of approximately 710 subjects, a separate validation cohort made up of some 110 different subjects was used. To predict cytomegalovirus infection status, the study combined high-throughput TCR immunosequencing, statistical association of individual TCRs with disease status, and machine learning. A later analysis re-analyzed previously published TCR beta repertoires from 600 to 850 donors and added high-resolution HLA genotyping to study TCR occurrence patterns. Rather than using new phenotypic data, the later analysis identified candidate immune exposures from TCR beta sequences and from how often those sequences occurred across donors. To decide whether each TCR beta V gene segment behaved as functional or pseudogenic, an earlier analysis of approximately 620 of the donors relied on high-throughput TCR beta sequencing. Alongside the repertoire data, information on donor age, sex, ethnicity and CMV serostatus was compiled. Genome-wide SNP genotypes for about three fifths of the roughly 670 donors were used in a later genetic analysis, which treated that subset as a discovery cohort. All discovery cohort repertoires had been generated on a single sequencing platform. HLA typing covered class I and class II loci at four-digit resolution. The number of donors typed differed by locus, with 629-630 for A, B, C, DRB1 and DQB1, 522 for DQA1, some 570 for DPA1, and some 450 for DPB1. Four to six DR-DQ haplotypes were handled as single units for association and clustering, since linkage in the cohort was strong. Among about 390 genotyped donors of the cohort, an average of approximately 240,000 unique TCR beta nucleotide sequences were sequenced per donor, roughly 18% of them non-productive. Summary of the overall study and its limitations: In vitro tests confirmed that three of the cytomegalovirus-associated TCR beta chains recognize cytomegalovirus antigens. The only immune exposure information available for the cohort was CMV serostatus. A later genetic analysis associated a missense DCLRE1C variant with V-gene and J-gene trimming of TCR beta chains, and an independent cohort replicated the association. In both the original and validation cohorts, the classifier was reported to diagnose cytomegalovirus status with high specificity and sensitivity. Specific HLA alleles were associated with about 17,000 TCR beta sequences at a false discovery rate of 0.05 in a later analysis. Correlated functional status among segregating V segments might be attributable to linkage disequilibrium, but an unknown experimental factor could not be ruled out. An earlier analysis of roughly 570 of the donors showed that most TCR beta V segments appeared in productive rearrangements either about 87% or about 30% of the time, which broadly matched IMGT annotations. The authors suggested that the approach could potentially be extended to other disease states and immunological phenotypes. Sequencing depth was assumed to be roughly uniform across donors in the presence/absence analyses, though that assumption may not hold. According to a later analysis, parvovirus B19, influenza, CMV and Epstein-Barr virus appeared linked to several top co-occurrence clusters. Some IMGT-functional V segments, including TRBV6-2 and TRBV6-3, could not be distinguished by the 87-base-pair reads and were therefore excluded. In this cohort, only TCR beta chains were sequenced, and detectable features were limited by the absence of alpha or paired-chain data. Compared with equally common non-associated chains, HLA-associated TCR beta chains in a later analysis were more clonally expanded and had lower generation probabilities. According to a later analysis, TCR association rates differed among HLA loci, with DRB1 alleles showing the most associated TCRs and HLA-C alleles showing the fewest. HLA typing was unavailable for some donors at each locus, so association tests used only the typed subset. The earlier analysis of about 600 of the donors excluded fewer than 20 rarely observed V segments, including chromosome 9 orphons, because counts were too low. Compared with the approximately 710-donor mean, donors in an Asian-associated ancestry cluster had fewer N-insertions in productive TCRs, according to a later genetic analysis. The study listed 164 TCR beta chains as associated with cytomegalovirus. A cluster of highly shared sequence variants was judged likely to be a technical artifact of the sequencing pipeline. While some public TCRs were present in many individuals, most TCR sequences turned up only very rarely across donors. Strong co-occurrence of HLA alleles, especially DR and DQ, made assigning TCR associations to individual alleles difficult. A further reported finding was that TCR beta sequences accurately predicted the HLA-A and HLA-B alleles for most subjects in the first cohort. In a later analysis, most CMV-associated TCR beta chains were found to appear HLA-restricted, with HLA associations seemingly driven largely by CMV exposure.

The cohort consisted of hundreds of healthy bone marrow donors. At the time of sampling, every cohort member was nominally healthy, though immune exposures that went unrecorded were likely present. The donor was CMV seropositive and was included in the group of 250 to 300 seropositive cohort members. Each donor provided a peripheral blood sample, and peripheral blood mononuclear cells were used for TCR beta sequencing. Genomic DNA extraction from the blood cell samples was performed with the Qiagen DNeasy Blood Extraction Kit. To note about this clone: Its cognate antigen has yet to be identified. Base quality data are lacking; no much larger clone is found one base away.

The CDR3 numbers 14 residues from cysteine through phenylalanine. Just the 42-base CDR3 DNA is kept, in frame starting at base 1. The V and J ends are trimmed by 0 bases and 2 bases, leaving 8 bases between them. CDR1 and CDR2 are read off the germline V gene as SGHDT and YYEEEE. The library came from the immunoSEQ multiplex PCR assay. For the multiplex PCR, a mixture combining 60 forward primers for TCR Vbeta segments and 13 reverse primers for TCR Jbeta segments was used. The CDR3 region of rearranged TCR beta genes was amplified from genomic DNA with a multiplex PCR assay. On the Illumina HiSeq System, the amplified TCR beta libraries were sequenced as 87-base-pair reads. In the original analysis: Across the roughly 600 repertoires, a later analysis counted tens of millions of unique TCR beta chains, about 10 million of which were shared by at least two donors. To remove PCR and sequencing errors, raw reads were error-corrected and collapsed into unique sequences using a nearest-neighbor algorithm that merged closely related sequences. V, D and J gene segments were assigned by aligning CDR3 sequences to IMGT reference sequences. For a sequence to be retained, a match of at least six nucleotides to both a V gene segment and a J gene segment was required. Rearrangements were called productive when the CDR3 lacked stop codons and stayed in frame with V and J; all others were non-productive. Following IMGT convention, CDR3 was defined as the stretch from the second conserved V-encoded cysteine up to the conserved J-encoded phenylalanine. Sequences without an unambiguous match to a single V gene segment were excluded from the earlier analysis of about 640 of the donors. An earlier analysis of almost 600 of the donors classified V segments as functional when productive rearrangements were above 56.7% and as segregating when the standard deviation between donors was above 5%. A statistical classification framework was built to diagnose cytomegalovirus status from the catalog of TCR beta chain sequences. A later analysis assigned V and J genes by comparing TCR nucleotide sequences with IMGT/GENE-DB human TR gene sequences. The TCRdist pipeline was used in a later analysis to assign CDR3 sequences and most-parsimonious VDJ recombination scenarios. In a later analysis, each TCR beta chain was defined by its CDR3 amino acid sequence together with its V-gene family, and reads without a unique V-gene family were excluded. To address suspected cross-contamination and a sequencing artifact, a later analysis removed 592 highly shared, low-generation-probability nucleotide sequences. In a later analysis, a clonal expansion index for each public chain was calculated from normalized within-repertoire ranks of inferred template counts. Generation probabilities in a later analysis came from a VDJ recombination model fitted to out-of-frame rearrangements, and those results were checked against IGoR. In a later analysis, TCR-TCR, TCR-HLA and TCR-CMV co-occurrence was scored with hypergeometric tests, and a repertoire-size bias correction was applied to TCR pairs. A later analysis estimated false discovery rates by permuting HLA or CMV assignments 20 times. In a later analysis, co-occurring TCRs were grouped using DBSCAN, with TCRdist sequence similarity added in when clustering inside HLA-allele-positive subsets. Repertoires with fewer than 30,000 or more than 120,000 public chains were left out of co-occurrence clustering, as were about 5 repertoires with anomalous nucleotide sharing. Sourced from immuneACCESS, this table was stored by TCRdb with only in-frame sequences that have V and J called. A share of the clones is absent; for the studies checked, an unresolved V gene accounts for under half, and the remainder has no known explanation. That table is the source of V, J and clone size, and D and trimming were worked out from the DNA. In this sample the table shows 110,000 to 150,000 clones, about 80% of which occur a single time. Together, the top ten hold roughly 9.7% of the sample.

The rearrangement combines TRBV5-6 with TRBJ1-1, with the D gene uncertain. The sequence was collected from a woman aged 55-69 years in good health and CMV-seropositive. Input material: PBMCs. The bases read TGTGCCAGCAGCTTGGGGAACAGAAACACTGAAGCTTTCTTT. This is translated as CASSLGNRNTEAFF. With all but the CDR3 taken from the reference TRBV5-6 and TRBJ1-1 genes, the full variable domain is: DAGVTQSPTHLIKTRGQQVTLRCSPKSGHDTVSWYQQALGQGPQFIFQYYEEEERQRGNFPDRFSGHQFPNYSSELNVNALLLGDSALYLCASSLGNRNTEAFFGQGTRLTVV.